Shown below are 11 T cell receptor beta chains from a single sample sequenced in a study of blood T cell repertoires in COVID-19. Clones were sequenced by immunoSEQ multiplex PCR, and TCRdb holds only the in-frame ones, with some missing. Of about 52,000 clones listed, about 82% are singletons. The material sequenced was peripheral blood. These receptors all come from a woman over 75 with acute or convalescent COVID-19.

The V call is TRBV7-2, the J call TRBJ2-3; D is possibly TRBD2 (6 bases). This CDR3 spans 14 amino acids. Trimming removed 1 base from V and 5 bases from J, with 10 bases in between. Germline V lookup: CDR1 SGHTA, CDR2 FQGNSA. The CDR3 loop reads CASSLVVGGDTQYF. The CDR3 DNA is TGTGCCAGCAGCTTAGTGGTGGGGGGAGATACGCAGTATTTT.

CDR3 coding DNA: TGTGCCAGCAGCTTAATCGCTACAGGGACCCCTTACCAAGAGACCCAGTACTTC. As protein: CASSLIATGTPYQETQYF. The chain couples TRBV7-6 to TRBJ2-5; D possibly corresponds to TRBD1 (6 bases). Germline CDR1 reads SGHVS; CDR2 reads FNYEAQ. The ends were cut back, 2 bases at V and 0 bases at J, with 19 bases in the middle. The CDR3 length is 18 residues.

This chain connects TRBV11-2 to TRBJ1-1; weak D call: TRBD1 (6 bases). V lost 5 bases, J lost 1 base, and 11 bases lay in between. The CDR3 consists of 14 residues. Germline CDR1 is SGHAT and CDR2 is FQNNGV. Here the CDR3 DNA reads TGTGCCAGCAGCAAGGGACACGGGAACACTGAAGCTTTCTTT. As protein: CASSKGHGNTEAFF. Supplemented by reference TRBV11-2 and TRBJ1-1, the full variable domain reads EAGVAQSPRYKIIEKRQSVAFWCNPISGHATLYWYQQILGQGPKLLIQFQNNGVVDDSQLPKDRFSAERLKGVDSTLKIQPAKLEDSAVYLCASSKGHGNTEAFFGQGTRLTVV.

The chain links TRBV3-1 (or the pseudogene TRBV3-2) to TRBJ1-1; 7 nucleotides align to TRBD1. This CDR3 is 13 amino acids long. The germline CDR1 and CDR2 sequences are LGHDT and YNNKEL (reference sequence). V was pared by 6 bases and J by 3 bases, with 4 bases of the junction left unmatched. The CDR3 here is CASRQGVYTEAFF. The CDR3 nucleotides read TGTGCCAGCAGGCAGGGGGTTTACACTGAAGCTTTCTTT.

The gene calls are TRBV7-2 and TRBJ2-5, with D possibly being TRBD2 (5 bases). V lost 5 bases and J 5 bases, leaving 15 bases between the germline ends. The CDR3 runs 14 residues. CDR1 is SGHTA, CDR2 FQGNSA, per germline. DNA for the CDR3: TGTGCCAGCAGCCTCTTCGGGGTGGGCGAGACCCAGTACTTC. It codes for CASSLFGVGETQYF.

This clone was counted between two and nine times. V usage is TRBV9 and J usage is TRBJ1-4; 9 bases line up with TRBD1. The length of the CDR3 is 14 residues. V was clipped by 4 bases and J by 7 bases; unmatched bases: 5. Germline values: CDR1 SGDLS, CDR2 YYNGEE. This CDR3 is CASSPGQGGEKLFF. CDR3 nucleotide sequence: TGTGCCAGCAGCCCGGGACAGGGTGGTGAAAAACTGTTTTTT. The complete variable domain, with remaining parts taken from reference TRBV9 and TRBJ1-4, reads DSGVTQTPKHLITATGQRVTLRCSPRSGDLSVYWYQQSLDQGLQFLIQYYNGEERAKGNILERFSAQQFPDLHSELNLSSLELGDSALYFCASSPGQGGEKLFFGSGTQLSVL.

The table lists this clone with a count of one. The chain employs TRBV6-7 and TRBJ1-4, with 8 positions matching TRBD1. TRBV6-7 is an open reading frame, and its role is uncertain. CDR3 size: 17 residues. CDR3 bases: TGTGCTACAATCCTTCCGGGACAGGCGACAACTAATGAAAAACTGTTTTTT. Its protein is CATILPGQATTNEKLFF.

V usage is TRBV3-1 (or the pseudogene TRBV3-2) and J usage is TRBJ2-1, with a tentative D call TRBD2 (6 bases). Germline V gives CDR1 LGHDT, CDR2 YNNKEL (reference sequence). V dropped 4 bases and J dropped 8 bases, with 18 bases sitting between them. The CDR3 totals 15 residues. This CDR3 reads CASSPGARLWDEQFF. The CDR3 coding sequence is TGTGCCAGCAGCCCGGGAGCCCGGCTATGGGATGAGCAGTTCTTC.

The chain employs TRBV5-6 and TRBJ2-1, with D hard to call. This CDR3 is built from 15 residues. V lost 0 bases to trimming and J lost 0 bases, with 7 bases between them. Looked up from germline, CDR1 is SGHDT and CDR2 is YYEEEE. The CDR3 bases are TGTGCCAGCAGCTTGGGCTATAGCTCCTACAATGAGCAGTTCTTC. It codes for CASSLGYSSYNEQFF.

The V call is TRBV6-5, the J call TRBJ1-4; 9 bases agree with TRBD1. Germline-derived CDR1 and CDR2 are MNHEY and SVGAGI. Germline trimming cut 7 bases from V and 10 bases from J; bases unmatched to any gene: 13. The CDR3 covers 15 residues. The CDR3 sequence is CASKPTGGGRGKLFF. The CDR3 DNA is TGTGCCAGCAAACCAACAGGGGGCGGTAGGGGAAAACTGTTTTTT.

The CDR3 region has the DNA TGTGCCAGCTCAGAACAGGGGCAAATGAACACTGAAGCTTTCTTT. Residues: CASSEQGQMNTEAFF. The chain joins TRBV18 to TRBJ1-1; 7 bases align to TRBD1. There are 15 residues in the CDR3. The trim removed 5 bases at V and 0 bases at J, leaving 6 bases unmatched. Per germline, CDR1 KGHSH and CDR2 LQKENI.